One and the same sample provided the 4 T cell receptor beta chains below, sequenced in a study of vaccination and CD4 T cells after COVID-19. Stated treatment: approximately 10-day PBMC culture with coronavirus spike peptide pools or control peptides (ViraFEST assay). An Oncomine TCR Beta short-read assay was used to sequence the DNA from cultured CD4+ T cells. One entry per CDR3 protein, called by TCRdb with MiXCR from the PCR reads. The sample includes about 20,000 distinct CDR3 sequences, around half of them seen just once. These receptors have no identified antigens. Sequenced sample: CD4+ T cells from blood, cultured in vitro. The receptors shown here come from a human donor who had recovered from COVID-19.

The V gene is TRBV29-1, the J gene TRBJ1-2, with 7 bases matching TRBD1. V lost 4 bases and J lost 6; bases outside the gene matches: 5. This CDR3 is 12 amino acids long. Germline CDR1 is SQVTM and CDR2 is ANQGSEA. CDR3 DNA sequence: TGCAGCGTTGTCGGGGGGACAGATGGCTACACCTTC. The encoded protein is CSVVGGTDGYTF.

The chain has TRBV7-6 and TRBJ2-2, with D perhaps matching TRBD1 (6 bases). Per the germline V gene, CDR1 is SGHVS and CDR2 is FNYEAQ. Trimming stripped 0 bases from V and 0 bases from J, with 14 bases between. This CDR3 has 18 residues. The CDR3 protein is CASSLALPGAANTGELFF. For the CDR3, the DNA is TGTGCCAGCAGCTTAGCACTCCCAGGGGCCGCGAACACCGGGGAGCTGTTTTTT. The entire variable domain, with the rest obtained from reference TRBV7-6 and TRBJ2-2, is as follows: GAGVSQSPRYKVTKRGQDVALRCDPISGHVSLYWYRQALGQGPEFLTYFNYEAQQDKSGLPNDRFSAERPEGSISTLTIQRTEQRDSAMYRCASSLALPGAANTGELFFGEGSRLTVL.

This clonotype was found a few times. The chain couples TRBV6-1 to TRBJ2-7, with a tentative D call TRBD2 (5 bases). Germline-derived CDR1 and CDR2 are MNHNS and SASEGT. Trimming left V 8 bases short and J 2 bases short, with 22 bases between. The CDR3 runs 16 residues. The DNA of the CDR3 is TGTGCCAGCGTGCCCTTGCTAGCAGCCTCGGCCTACGAGCAGTACTTC. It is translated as CASVPLLAASAYEQYF.

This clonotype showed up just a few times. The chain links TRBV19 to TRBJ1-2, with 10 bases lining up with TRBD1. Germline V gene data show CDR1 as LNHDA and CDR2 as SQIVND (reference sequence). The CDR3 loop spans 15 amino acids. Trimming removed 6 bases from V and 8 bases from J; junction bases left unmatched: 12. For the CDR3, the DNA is TGTGCCAGTAGCATTACCGGGACAGGGGCGAGAGGCTACACCTTC. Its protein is CASSITGTGARGYTF.